The 7 T cell receptor beta chains below all came from one sample that was sequenced in a study of early T cells in non-severe SARS-CoV-2 infection. TCRdb fed the 5' RACE reads into MiXCR, producing one record per CDR3 protein. The sample has tens of thousands of distinct CDR3 sequences; over 9.5% are singletons. Sample: whole blood, taken at baseline. The receptors derive from an adult who was a healthcare worker with PCR-confirmed SARS-CoV-2 infection or an uninfected control (not recorded which).

This clonotype appeared a few times. The chain recombines TRBV29-1 with TRBJ2-7; the D is unclear. The germline gives CDR1 SQVTM, CDR2 ANQGSEA. Trimming pared 1 base from V and 4 bases from J, leaving 11 bases between. The CDR3 covers 13 residues. CDR3 DNA: TGCAGCGTTGAAGGCCTCTCGCGGTACGAGCAGTACTTC. It encodes CSVEGLSRYEQYF.

The rearrangement joins TRBV4-1 to TRBJ2-7; either TRBD1 or TRBD2 may fit D (5 bases each). Between the trimmed V and J ends, which lost 3 bases and 6 bases, there was a span of 9 bases. This CDR3 has 12 residues. The germline gives CDR1 MGHRA, CDR2 YSYEKL. This CDR3 is CASSHVGGEQYF. DNA of the CDR3: TGCGCCAGCAGCCACGTTGGGGGCGAGCAGTACTTC.

This clonotype was seen a handful of times. The chain combines TRBV20-1 with TRBJ1-5, with 10 bases aligning to TRBD1. The germline CDR1 and CDR2 sequences are DFQATT and SNEGSKA (reference sequence). This CDR3 spans 16 amino acids. J lost 6 bases, V lost 4 bases, and 12 bases had no gene match. The CDR3 spells CSATAQTGGVGQPQHF. CDR3 DNA: TGCAGTGCTACAGCCCAGACAGGGGGCGTCGGTCAGCCCCAGCATTTT.

CDR3 DNA: TGTGCCAGCAGTTTGGGGGGGATGATTTCACCCCTCCACTTT. Translated: CASSLGGMISPLHF. The chain is built from TRBV12-3 or TRBV12-4 and TRBJ1-6, with D perhaps matching TRBD1 (5 bases). The CDR3 contains 14 residues. The germline V and J ends were trimmed by 3 bases and 9 bases, with 12 bases remaining between them.

This clonotype was detected a few times. V and J are TRBV7-2 and TRBJ2-2; D is undetermined. CDR3 length equals 15 residues. Between the trimmed V and J ends, which lost 3 bases and 4 bases, there was a span of 12 bases. Germline loops: CDR1 SGHTA, CDR2 FQGNSA. The CDR3 loop is CASSFRSSGTGELFF. CDR3 nucleotides: TGTGCCAGCAGCTTCAGGTCCAGTGGCACCGGGGAGCTGTTTTTT.

V usage is TRBV20-1 and J usage is TRBJ2-3; 11 bases line up with TRBD2. The junction had 7 bases not matched to a gene; V was cut back by 6 bases and J by 2 bases. The CDR3 length is 15 residues. Germline V gives CDR1 DFQATT, CDR2 SNEGSKA (reference sequence). This CDR3 reads CSAEGTSGDTDTQYF. The CDR3 DNA is TGCAGTGCCGAGGGGACTAGCGGCGACACAGATACGCAGTATTTT.

This chain uses TRBV7-2 with TRBJ2-7, with D maybe TRBD1 (5 bases). V was trimmed by 4 bases and J by 3 bases, leaving 10 bases between them. The V gene's germline CDR1 is SGHTA and CDR2 FQGNSA. CDR3 length: 13 amino acids. For the CDR3, the DNA is TGTGCCAGCAGCTGGGGCGTGTACTACGAGCAGTACTTC. Residues: CASSWGVYYEQYF. Filled out from reference TRBV7-2 and TRBJ2-7, the complete variable domain reads GAGVSQSPSNKVTEKGKDVELRCDPISGHTALYWYRQSLGQGLEFLIYFQGNSAPDKSGLPSDRFSAERTGGSVSTLTIQRTQQEDSAVYLCASSWGVYYEQYFGPGTRLTVT.